The TCR beta chain under discussion was sequenced for a study of shared clonotypes between healthy human individuals. Study as a whole: Each donor had three CD4 naive, three CD4 memory, two CD8 naive and one CD8 memory plate.

Sequenced by immunoSEQ multiplex PCR; TCRdb stores in-frame clones only, minus some. The sample consists of some 500,000 clones, 90% to 96% of them appearing once. The clonotype comes from a woman younger than 45 in good health. The sequenced material came from naive CD4+ T cells sorted from blood. Sample subset: CD45RA+ positively selected.

CDR3 bases: TGTGCCAGCAGCGATTTCATTCCGGGAAGTGAGCAGTACTTC. Translation gives CASSDFIPGSEQYF. This sequence joins TRBV25-1 and TRBJ2-7, with a tentative D call TRBD2 (5 bases). Between the trimmed V and J ends, which lost 6 bases and 7 bases, there was a span of 19 bases. This CDR3 has 14 residues. Germline V gene data show CDR1 as MGHDK and CDR2 as SYGVNS.